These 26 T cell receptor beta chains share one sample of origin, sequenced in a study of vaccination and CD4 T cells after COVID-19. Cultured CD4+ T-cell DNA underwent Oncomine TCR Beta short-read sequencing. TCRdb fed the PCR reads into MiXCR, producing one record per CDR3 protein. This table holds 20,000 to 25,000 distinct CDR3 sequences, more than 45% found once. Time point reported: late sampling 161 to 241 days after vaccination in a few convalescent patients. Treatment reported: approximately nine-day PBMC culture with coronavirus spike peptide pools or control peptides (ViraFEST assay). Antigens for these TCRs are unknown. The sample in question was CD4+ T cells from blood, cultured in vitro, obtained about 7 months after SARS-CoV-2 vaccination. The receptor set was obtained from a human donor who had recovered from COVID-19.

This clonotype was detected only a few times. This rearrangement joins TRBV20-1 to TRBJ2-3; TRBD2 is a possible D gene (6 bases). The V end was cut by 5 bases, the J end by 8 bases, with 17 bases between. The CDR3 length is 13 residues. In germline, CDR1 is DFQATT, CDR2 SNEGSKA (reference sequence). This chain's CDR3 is CSADGRREATQYF. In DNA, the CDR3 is TGCAGTGCTGACGGCCGTAGGGAGGCTACGCAGTATTTT.

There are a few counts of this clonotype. CDR3 sequence: CSARRSSGTDTQYF. DNA of the CDR3: TGCAGTGCGAGACGGTCGTCAGGGACAGATACGCAGTATTTT. This sequence joins TRBV20-1 and TRBJ2-3; tentative D call: TRBD1 (5 bases). CDR1 and CDR2 (germline): DFQATT, SNEGSKA (reference sequence). The CDR3 length is 14 residues. Trimming pared 6 bases from V and 3 bases from J, leaving 16 bases between.

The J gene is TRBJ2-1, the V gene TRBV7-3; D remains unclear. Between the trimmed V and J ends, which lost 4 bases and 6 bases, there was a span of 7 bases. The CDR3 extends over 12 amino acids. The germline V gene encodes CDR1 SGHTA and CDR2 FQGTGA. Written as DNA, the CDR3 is TGTGCCAGCAGCTCCCAACGCAATGAGCAGTTCTTC. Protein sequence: CASSSQRNEQFF.

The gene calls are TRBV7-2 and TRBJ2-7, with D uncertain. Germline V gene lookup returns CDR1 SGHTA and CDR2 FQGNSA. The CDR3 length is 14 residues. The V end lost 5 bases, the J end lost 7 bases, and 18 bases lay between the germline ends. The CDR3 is CASSANGPVGEQYF. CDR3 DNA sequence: TGTGCCAGCAGCGCTAATGGACCGGTGGGGGAGCAGTACTTC.

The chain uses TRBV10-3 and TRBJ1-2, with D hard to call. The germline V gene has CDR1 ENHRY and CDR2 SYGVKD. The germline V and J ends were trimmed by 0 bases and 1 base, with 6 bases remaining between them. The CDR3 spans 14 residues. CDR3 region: CAISESQDNYGYTF. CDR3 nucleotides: TGTGCCATCAGTGAGTCGCAGGATAACTATGGCTACACCTTC.

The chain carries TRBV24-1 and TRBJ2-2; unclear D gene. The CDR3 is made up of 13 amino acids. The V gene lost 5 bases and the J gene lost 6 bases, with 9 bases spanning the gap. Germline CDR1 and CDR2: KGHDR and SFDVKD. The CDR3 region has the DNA TGTGCCACCAGTGGCCCCTCCCCCGGGGAGCTGTTTTTT. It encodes CATSGPSPGELFF.

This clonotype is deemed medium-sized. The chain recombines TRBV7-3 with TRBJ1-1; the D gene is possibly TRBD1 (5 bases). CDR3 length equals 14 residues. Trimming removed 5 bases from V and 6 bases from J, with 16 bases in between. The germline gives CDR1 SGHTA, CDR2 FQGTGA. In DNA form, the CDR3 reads TGTGCCAGCAGCCTAAGGGGTGGGATGGCTGAAGCTTTCTTT. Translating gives CASSLRGGMAEAFF.

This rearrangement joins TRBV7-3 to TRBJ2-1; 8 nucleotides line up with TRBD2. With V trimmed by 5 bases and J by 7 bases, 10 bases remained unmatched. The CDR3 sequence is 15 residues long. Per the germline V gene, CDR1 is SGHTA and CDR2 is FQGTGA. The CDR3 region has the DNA TGTGCCAGCAGCCGAGCGGGGGCCGGGGGGAATGAGCAGTTCTTC. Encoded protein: CASSRAGAGGNEQFF.

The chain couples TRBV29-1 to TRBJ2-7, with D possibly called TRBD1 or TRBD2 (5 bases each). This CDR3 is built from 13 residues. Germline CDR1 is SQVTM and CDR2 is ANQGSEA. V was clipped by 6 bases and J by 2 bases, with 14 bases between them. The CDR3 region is CSVRGPTTYEQYF. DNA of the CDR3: TGCAGCGTGAGGGGACCAACCACCTACGAGCAGTACTTC.

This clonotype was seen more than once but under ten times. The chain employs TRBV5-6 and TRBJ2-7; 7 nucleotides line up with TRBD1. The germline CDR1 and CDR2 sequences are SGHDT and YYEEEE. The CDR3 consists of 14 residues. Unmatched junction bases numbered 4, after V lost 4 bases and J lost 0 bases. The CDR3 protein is CASSQQGSSYEQYF. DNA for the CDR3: TGTGCCAGCAGCCAACAGGGGAGCTCCTACGAGCAGTACTTC.

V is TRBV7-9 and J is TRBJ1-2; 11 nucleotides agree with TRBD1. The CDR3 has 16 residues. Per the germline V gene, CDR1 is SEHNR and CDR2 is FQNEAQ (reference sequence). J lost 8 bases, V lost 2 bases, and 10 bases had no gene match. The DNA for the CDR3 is TGTGCCAGCAGCTTACCTCAAGGACAGGGGGCGCGGGGCTACACCTTC. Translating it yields CASSLPQGQGARGYTF.

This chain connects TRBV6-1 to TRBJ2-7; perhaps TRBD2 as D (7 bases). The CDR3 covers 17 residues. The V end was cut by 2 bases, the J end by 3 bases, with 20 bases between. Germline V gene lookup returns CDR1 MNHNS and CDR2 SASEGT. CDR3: CASSEWGRAGAFYEQYF. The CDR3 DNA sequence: TGTGCCAGCAGTGAATGGGGGCGTGCGGGAGCTTTCTACGAGCAGTACTTC.

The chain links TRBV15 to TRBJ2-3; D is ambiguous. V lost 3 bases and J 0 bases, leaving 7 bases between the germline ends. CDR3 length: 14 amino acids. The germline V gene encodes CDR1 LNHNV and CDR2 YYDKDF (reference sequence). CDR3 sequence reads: CATSRAGSTDTQYF. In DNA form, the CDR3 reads TGTGCCACCAGCAGGGCTGGTAGCACAGATACGCAGTATTTT. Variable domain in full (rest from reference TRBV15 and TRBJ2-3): DAMVIQNPRYQVTQFGKPVTLSCSQTLNHNVMYWYQQKSSQAPKLLFHYYDKDFNNEADTPDNFQSRRPNTSFCFLDIRSPGLGDTAMYLCATSRAGSTDTQYFGPGTRLTVL.

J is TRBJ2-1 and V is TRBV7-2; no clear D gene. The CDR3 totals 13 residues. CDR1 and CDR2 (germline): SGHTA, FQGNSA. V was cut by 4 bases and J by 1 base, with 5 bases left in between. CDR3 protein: CASSSESYNEQFF. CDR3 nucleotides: TGTGCCAGCAGCTCCGAGTCCTACAATGAGCAGTTCTTC. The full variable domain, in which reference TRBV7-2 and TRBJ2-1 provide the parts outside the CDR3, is GAGVSQSPSNKVTEKGKDVELRCDPISGHTALYWYRQSLGQGLEFLIYFQGNSAPDKSGLPSDRFSAERTGGSVSTLTIQRTQQEDSAVYLCASSSESYNEQFFGPGTRLTVL.

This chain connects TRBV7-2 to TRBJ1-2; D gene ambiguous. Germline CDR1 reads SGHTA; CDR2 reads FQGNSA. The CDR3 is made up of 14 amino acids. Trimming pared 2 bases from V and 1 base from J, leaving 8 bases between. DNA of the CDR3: TGTGCCAGCAGCTTACCCAACCTTAACTATGGCTACACCTTC. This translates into CASSLPNLNYGYTF.

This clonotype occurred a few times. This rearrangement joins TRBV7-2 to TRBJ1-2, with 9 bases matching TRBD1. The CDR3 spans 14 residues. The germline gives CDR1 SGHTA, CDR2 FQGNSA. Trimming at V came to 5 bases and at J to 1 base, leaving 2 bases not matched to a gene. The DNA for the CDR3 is TGTGCCAGCAGCCGGGACAGGGATAACTATGGCTACACCTTC. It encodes CASSRDRDNYGYTF.

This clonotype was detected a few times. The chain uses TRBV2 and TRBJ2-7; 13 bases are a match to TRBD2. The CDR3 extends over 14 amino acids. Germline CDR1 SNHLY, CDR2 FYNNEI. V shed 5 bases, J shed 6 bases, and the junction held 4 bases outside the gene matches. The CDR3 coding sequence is TGTGCCAGCAGTCCTGGACTAGCGGGGGTCGAGCAGTACTTC. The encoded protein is CASSPGLAGVEQYF.

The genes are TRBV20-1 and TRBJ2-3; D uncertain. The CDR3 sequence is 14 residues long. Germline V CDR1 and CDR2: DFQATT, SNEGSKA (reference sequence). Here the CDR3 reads CSLLDPLGTDTQYF. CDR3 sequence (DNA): TGCAGCCTGCTGGACCCGCTCGGGACAGATACGCAGTATTTT.

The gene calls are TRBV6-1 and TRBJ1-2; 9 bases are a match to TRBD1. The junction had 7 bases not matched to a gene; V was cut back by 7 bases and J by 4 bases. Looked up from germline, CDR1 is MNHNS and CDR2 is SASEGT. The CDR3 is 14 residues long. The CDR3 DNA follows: TGTGCCAGCAAATTAGGACAGGGGATCTATGGCTACACCTTC. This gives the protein CASKLGQGIYGYTF.

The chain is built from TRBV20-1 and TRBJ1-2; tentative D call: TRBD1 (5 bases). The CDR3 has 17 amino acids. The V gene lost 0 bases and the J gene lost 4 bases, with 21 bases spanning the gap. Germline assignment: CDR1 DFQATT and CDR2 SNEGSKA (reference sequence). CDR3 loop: CSARDLVRDSFTYGYTF. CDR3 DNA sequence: TGCAGTGCTAGAGATCTGGTGCGGGACTCTTTTACCTATGGCTACACCTTC.

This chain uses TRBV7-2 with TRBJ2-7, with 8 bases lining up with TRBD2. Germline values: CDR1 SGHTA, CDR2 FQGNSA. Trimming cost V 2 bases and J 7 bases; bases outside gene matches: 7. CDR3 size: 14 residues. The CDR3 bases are TGTGCCAGCAGCTTAATAGGAGCGGGAGTTGAGCAGTACTTC. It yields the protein CASSLIGAGVEQYF. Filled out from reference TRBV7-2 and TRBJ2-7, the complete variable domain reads GAGVSQSPSNKVTEKGKDVELRCDPISGHTALYWYRQSLGQGLEFLIYFQGNSAPDKSGLPSDRFSAERTGGSVSTLTIQRTQQEDSAVYLCASSLIGAGVEQYFGPGTRLTVT.

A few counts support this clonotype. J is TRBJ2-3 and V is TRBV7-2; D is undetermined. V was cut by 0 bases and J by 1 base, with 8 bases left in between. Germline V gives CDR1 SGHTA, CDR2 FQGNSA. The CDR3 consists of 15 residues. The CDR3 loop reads CASSLAARGTDTQYF. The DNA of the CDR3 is TGTGCCAGCAGCTTAGCGGCTCGGGGCACAGATACGCAGTATTTT.

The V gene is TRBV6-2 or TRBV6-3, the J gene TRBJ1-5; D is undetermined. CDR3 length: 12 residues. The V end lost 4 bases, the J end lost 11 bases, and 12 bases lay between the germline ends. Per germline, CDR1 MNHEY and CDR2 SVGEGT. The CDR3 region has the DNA TGTGCCAGCAGTTTCGTCGGTTCGGCCCAGCATTTT. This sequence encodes CASSFVGSAQHF.

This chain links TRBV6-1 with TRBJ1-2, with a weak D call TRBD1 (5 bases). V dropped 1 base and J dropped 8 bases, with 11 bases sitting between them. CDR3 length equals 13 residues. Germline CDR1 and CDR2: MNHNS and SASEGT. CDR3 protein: CASSEGGDWGYTF. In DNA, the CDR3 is TGTGCCAGCAGTGAAGGGGGGGATTGGGGCTACACCTTC.

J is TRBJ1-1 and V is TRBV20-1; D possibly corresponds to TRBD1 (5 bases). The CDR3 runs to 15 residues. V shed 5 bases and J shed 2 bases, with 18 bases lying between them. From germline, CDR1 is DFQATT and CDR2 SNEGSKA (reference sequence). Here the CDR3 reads CSALQPTAQNTEAFF. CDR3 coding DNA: TGCAGTGCTCTACAACCGACAGCGCAAAACACTGAAGCTTTCTTT.

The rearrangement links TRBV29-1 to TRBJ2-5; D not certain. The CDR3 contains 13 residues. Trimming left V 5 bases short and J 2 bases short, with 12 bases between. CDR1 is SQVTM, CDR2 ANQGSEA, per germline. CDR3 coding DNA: TGCAGCGTTATCCTCCAGAGACAAGAGACCCAGTACTTC. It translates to CSVILQRQETQYF.